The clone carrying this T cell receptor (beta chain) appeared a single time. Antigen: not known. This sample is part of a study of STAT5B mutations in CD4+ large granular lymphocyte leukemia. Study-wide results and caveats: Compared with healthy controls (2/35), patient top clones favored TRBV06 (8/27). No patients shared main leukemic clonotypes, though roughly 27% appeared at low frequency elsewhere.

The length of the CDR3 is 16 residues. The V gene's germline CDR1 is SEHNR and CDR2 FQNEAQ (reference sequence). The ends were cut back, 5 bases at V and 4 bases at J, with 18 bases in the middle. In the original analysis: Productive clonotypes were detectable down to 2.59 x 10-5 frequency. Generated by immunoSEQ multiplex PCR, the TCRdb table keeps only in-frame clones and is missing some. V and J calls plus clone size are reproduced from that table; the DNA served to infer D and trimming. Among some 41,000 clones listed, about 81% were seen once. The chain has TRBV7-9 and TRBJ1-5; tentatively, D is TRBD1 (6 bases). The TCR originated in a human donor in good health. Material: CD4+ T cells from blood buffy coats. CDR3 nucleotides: TGTGCCAGCAGCCAGGGGAGGGGAGGGGAGAATCAGCCCCAGCATTTT. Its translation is CASSQGRGGENQPQHF.